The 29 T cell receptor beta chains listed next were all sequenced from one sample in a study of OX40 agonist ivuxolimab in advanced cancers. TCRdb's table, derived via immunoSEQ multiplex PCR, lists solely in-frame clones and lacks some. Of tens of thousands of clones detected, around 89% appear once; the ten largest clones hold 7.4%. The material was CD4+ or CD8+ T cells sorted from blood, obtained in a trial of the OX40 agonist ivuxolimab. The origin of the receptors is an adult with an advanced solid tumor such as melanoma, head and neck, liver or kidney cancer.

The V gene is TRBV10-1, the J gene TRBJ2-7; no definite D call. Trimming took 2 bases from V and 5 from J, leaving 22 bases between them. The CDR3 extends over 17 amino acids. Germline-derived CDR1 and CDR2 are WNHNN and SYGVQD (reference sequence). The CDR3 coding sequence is TGCGCCAGCAGTGAGAACCCGCCTGGGTCCTCTCCGGACGAGCAGTACTTC. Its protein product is CASSENPPGSSPDEQYF.

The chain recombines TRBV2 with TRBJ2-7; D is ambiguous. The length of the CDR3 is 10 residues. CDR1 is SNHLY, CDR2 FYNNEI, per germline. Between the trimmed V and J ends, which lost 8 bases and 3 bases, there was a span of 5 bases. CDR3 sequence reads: CASSLYEQYF. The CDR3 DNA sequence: TGTGCCAGCTCACTCTACGAGCAGTACTTC.

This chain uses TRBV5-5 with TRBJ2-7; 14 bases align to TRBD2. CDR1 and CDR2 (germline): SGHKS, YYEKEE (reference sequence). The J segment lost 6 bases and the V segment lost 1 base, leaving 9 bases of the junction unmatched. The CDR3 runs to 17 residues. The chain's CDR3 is CASSLRLAGGGLSEQYF. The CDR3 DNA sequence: TGTGCCAGCAGCTTGAGACTAGCGGGAGGGGGCCTGAGCGAGCAGTACTTC.

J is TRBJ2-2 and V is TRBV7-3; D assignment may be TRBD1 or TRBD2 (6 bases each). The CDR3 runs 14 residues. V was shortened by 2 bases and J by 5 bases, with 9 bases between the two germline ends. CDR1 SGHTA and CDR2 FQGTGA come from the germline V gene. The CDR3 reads CASSLEGGTGELFF. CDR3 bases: TGTGCCAGCAGCTTAGAGGGGGGAACCGGGGAGCTGTTTTTT.

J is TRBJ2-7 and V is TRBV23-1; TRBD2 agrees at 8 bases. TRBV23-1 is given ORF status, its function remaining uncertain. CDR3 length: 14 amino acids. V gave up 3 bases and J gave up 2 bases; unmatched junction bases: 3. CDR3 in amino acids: CASSQTSDTYEQYF. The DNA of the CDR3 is TGCGCCAGCAGTCAGACTAGCGACACCTACGAGCAGTACTTC.

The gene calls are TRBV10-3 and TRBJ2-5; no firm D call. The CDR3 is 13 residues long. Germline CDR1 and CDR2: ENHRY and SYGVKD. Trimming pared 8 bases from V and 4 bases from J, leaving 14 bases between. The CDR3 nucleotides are TGTGCCATCTGGCCAGGTTTTGGAGAGACCCAGTACTTC. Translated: CAIWPGFGETQYF.

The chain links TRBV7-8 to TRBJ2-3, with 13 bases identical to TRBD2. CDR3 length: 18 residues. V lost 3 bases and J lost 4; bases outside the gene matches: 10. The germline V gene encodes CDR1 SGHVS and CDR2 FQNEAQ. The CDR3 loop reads CASSFILAGGPGPDTQYF. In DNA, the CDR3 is TGTGCCAGCAGCTTTATACTAGCGGGAGGGCCCGGTCCAGATACGCAGTATTTT.

CDR3 region: CASSQALSPGYGNTIYF. In DNA form, the CDR3 reads TGCGCCAGCAGCCAAGCTCTCTCGCCAGGATACGGAAACACCATATATTTT. The gene calls are TRBV4-1 and TRBJ1-3; D gene unclear. This CDR3 comprises 17 residues. V was pared by 1 base and J by 4 bases, with 17 bases between. Germline CDR1 and CDR2: MGHRA and YSYEKL.

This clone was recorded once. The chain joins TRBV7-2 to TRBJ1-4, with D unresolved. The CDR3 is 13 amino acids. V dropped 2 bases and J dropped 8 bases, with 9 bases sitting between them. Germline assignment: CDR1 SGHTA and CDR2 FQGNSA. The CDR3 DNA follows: TGTGCCAGCAGCTTAATTCTGGGAGAAAAACTGTTTTTT. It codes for CASSLILGEKLFF.

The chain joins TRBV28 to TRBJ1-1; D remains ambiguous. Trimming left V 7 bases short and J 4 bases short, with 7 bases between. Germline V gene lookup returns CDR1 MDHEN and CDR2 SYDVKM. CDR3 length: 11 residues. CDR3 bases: TGTGCCAGCAAAAAGGGCACTGAAGCTTTCTTT. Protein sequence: CASKKGTEAFF.

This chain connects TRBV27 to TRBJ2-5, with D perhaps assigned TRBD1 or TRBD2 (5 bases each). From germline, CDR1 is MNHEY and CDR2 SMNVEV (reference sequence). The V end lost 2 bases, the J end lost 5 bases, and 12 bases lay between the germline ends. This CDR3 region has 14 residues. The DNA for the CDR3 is TGTGCCAGCAGTTTAGGGGGTAGTGCGGAGACCCAGTACTTC. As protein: CASSLGGSAETQYF.

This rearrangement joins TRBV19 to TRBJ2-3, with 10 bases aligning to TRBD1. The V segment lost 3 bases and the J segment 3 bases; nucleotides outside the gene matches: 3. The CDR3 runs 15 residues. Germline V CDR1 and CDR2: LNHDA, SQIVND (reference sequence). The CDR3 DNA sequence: TGTGCCAGTAGTATGCGGACAGGGGGGACAGATACGCAGTATTTT. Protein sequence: CASSMRTGGTDTQYF.

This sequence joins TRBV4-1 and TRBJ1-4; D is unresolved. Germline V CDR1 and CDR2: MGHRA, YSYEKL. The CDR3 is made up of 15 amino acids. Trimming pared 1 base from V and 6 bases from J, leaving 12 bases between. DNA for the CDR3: TGCGCCAGCAGCCAAGCGCCATGGGCGTATGAAAAACTGTTTTTT. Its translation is CASSQAPWAYEKLFF.

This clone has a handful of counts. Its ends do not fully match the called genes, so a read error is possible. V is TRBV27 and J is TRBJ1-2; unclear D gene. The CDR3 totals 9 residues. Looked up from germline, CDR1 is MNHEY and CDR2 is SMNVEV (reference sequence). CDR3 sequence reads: CAGRKPIRF. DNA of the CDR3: TGTGCCGGAAGGAAACCGATTCGCTTC.

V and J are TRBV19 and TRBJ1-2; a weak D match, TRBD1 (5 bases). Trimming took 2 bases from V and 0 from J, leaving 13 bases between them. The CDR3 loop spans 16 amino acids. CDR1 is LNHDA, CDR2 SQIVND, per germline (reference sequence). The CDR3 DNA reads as TGTGCCAGTAGTATAATTACCGACAGTTCTAACTATGGCTACACCTTC. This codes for CASSIITDSSNYGYTF. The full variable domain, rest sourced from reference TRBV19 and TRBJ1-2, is DGGITQSPKYLFRKEGQNVTLSCEQNLNHDAMYWYRQDPGQGLRLIYYSQIVNDFQKGDIAEGYSVSREKKESFPLTVTSAQKNPTAFYLCASSIITDSSNYGYTFGSGTRLTVV.

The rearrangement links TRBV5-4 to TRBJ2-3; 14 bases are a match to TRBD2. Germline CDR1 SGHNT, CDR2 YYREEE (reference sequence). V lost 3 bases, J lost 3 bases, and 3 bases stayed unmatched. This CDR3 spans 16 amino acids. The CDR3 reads CASSWTSGRFTDTQYF. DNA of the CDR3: TGTGCCAGCAGCTGGACTAGCGGGAGGTTTACAGATACGCAGTATTTT.

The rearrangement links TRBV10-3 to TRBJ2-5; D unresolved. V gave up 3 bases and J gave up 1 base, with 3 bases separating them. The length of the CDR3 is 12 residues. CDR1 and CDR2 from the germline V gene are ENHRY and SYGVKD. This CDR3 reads CAISDPQETQYF. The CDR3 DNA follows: TGTGCCATCAGTGATCCCCAAGAGACCCAGTACTTC.

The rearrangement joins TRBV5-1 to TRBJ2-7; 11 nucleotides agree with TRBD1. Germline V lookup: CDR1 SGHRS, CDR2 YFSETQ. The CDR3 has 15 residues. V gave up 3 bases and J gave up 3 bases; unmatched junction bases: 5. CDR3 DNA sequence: TGCGCCAGCAGCTCGGCCGGGACAGGGGGCTACGAGCAGTACTTC. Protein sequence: CASSSAGTGGYEQYF.

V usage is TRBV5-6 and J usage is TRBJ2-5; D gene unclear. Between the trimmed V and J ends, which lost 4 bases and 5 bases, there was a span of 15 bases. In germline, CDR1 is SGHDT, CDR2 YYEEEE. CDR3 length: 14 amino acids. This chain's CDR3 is CASSQRNPGETQYF. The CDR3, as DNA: TGTGCCAGCAGCCAAAGGAACCCTGGGGAGACCCAGTACTTC.

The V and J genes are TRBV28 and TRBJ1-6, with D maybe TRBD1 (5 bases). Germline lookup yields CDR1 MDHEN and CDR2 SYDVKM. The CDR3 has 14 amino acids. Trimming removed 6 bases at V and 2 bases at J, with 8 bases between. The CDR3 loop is CASRPGPYNSPLHF. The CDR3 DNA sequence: TGTGCCAGCAGGCCGGGACCCTATAATTCACCCCTCCACTTT.

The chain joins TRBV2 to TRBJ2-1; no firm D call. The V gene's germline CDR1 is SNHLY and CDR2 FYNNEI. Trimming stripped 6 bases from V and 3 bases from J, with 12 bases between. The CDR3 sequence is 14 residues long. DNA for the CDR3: TGTGCCAGCAGGGCGCCGCTGAACTACAATGAGCAGTTCTTC. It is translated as CASRAPLNYNEQFF.

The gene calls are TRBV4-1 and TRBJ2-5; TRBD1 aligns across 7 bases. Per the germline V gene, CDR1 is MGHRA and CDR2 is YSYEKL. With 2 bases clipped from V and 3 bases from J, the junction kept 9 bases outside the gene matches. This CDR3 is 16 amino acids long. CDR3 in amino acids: CASSQPARQGKETQYF. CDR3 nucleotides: TGCGCCAGCAGCCAACCCGCTCGACAGGGAAAAGAGACCCAGTACTTC.

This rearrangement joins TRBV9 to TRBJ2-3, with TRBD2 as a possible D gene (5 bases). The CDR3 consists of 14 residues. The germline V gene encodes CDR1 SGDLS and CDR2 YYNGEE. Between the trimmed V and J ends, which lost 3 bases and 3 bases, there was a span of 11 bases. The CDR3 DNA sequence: TGTGCCAGCAGCGGAGACACGGGAACAGATACGCAGTATTTT. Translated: CASSGDTGTDTQYF.

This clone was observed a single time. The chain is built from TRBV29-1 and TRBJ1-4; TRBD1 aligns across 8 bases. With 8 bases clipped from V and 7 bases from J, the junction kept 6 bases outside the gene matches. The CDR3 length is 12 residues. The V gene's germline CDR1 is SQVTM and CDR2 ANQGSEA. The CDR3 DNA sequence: TGCAGCTCTCAGGGGGCCGGTGAAAAACTGTTTTTT. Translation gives CSSQGAGEKLFF.

DNA of the CDR3: TGTGCCAGCAGTAGACTGGGTATAAACACCGGGGAGCTGTTTTTT. Protein product: CASSRLGINTGELFF. The chain couples TRBV27 to TRBJ2-2; D remains ambiguous. With 5 bases removed from V and 2 bases from J, the gap between germline ends came to 12 bases. Germline-derived CDR1 and CDR2 are MNHEY and SMNVEV (reference sequence). The length of the CDR3 is 15 residues.

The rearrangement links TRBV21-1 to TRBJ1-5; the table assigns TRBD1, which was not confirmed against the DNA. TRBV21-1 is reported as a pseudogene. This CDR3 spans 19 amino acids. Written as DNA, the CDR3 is TGTGCCAGCAGCAAGGCCGGGACACTCGACCGTTATAGCAATCAGCCCCAGCATTTT. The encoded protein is CASSKAGTLDRYSNQPQHF.

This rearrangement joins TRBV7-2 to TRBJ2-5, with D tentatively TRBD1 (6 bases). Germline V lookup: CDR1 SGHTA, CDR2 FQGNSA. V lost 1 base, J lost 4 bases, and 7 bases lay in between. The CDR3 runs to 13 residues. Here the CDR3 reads CASSLVGGETQYF. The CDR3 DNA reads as TGTGCCAGCAGCTTAGTAGGGGGAGAGACCCAGTACTTC.

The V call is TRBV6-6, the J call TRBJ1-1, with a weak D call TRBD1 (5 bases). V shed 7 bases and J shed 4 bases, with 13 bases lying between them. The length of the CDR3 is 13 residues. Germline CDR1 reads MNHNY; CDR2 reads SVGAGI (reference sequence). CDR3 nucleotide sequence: TGTGCCAGCATCCACAGGTCTCGCACTGAAGCTTTCTTT. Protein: CASIHRSRTEAFF.

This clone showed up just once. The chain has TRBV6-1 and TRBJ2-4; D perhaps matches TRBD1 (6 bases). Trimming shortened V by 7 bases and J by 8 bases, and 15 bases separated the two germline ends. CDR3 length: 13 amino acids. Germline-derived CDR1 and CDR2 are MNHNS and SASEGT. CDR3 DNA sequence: TGTGCCAGCATGGAAGGGGGATTAGACATTCAGTACTTC. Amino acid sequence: CASMEGGLDIQYF.